The 5 T cell receptor beta chains below were found in one sample sequenced in a study of blood T cells in healthy people across ages (dated by TCRdb to 2013 to 2016). Receptor libraries were prepared by 5' RACE. Sequencer: Illumina HiSeq 2500. A second PCR of about 6 to 11 cycles was performed with a sample-barcoded 5' primer and a J-beta primer mix. TCRdb passed the public sequencing reads through fastp at Q25 and MiXCR, retaining productive beta sequences. Rows with one shared CDR3 protein collapse into an entry with the most common genes and DNA. The sample has roughly 700,000 distinct CDR3 sequences on record, roughly 49% of them singletons. Together, the top ten hold approximately 32% of the sample. Material: blood. The receptors shown here come from a woman aged 55-69 years in good health.

V is TRBV2 and J is TRBJ2-7, with TRBD1 as a possible D gene (5 bases). The CDR3 length is 15 residues. Germline CDR1 is SNHLY and CDR2 is FYNNEI. V lost 3 bases, J lost 3 bases, and 15 bases lay in between. CDR3 DNA sequence: TGTGCCAGCAGTGATGGCCCAGACAGATTCTACGAGCAGTACTTC. Encoded protein: CASSDGPDRFYEQYF.

This clonotype showed up just a few times. This chain connects TRBV7-9 to TRBJ1-4; the D is unclear. The length of the CDR3 is 15 residues. V was clipped by 4 bases and J by 7 bases, with 16 bases between them. The germline CDR1 and CDR2 sequences are SEHNR and FQNEAQ (reference sequence). The CDR3: CASSSSGVRSEKLFF. CDR3 DNA sequence: TGTGCCAGCAGCTCGTCCGGGGTACGGAGTGAAAAACTGTTTTTT.

The CDR3 region has the DNA TGTGCCAGCAGCTTAGTAGGGGTGCAGTTCTTC. This translates into CASSLVGVQFF. The chain combines TRBV11-2 with TRBJ2-1, with D perhaps TRBD1 (5 bases). V lost 1 base and J 12 bases, leaving 7 bases between the germline ends. The CDR3 has 11 residues. Per germline, CDR1 SGHAT and CDR2 FQNNGV.

The gene calls are TRBV28 and TRBJ1-2, with TRBD1 as a possible D gene (6 bases). This CDR3 spans 13 amino acids. V dropped 6 bases and J dropped 4 bases, with 12 bases sitting between them. Germline loops: CDR1 MDHEN, CDR2 SYDVKM. The CDR3 DNA follows: TGTGCCAGCAGGACGGGGGGGGCCTATGGCTACACCTTC. This sequence encodes CASRTGGAYGYTF.

This clonotype occurred a few times. J is TRBJ2-7 and V is TRBV7-3; 8 nucleotides agree with TRBD1. The junction had 8 bases not matched to a gene; V was cut back by 5 bases and J by 5 bases. The germline V gene has CDR1 SGHTA and CDR2 FQGTGA. The CDR3 sequence is 14 residues long. The CDR3 protein is CASSPWGQDDEQYF. The CDR3 nucleotides read TGTGCCAGCAGCCCCTGGGGACAGGATGACGAGCAGTACTTC.